This T cell receptor beta chain derives from a study of blood T cell repertoires in COVID-19. There are 14 residues in the CDR3. From germline, CDR1 is MDHEN and CDR2 SYDVKM. V lost 5 bases, J lost 3 bases, and 7 bases stayed unmatched. How the authors handled the data: Quantification of nucleated cells was approximated via reference gene primer amplification. The method was immunoSEQ multiplex PCR; TCRdb's version includes in-frame clones alone and lacks a portion of them. V, J and clone size reflect that table, while D and trimming were determined from the DNA. The data show under 30,000 clones, around 85% seen once.

The J gene is TRBJ2-7, the V gene TRBV28; 7 nucleotides match TRBD2. Sequenced input: peripheral blood. This TCR derives from a human donor with active COVID-19. The donor label of this sample is uncertain. The CDR3: CASSQTSVLYEQYF. The CDR3 bases are TGTGCCAGCAGTCAAACTAGCGTACTCTACGAGCAGTACTTC.